A selection of T cell receptor beta chains follows, all from one sample in a study of blood T cell repertoires in COVID-19. Repertoires were generated with immunoSEQ multiplex PCR, while TCRdb's copy carries only in-frame clones and drops some. The top ten hold 2.1% of the sample, which has approximately 260,000 clones, around 90% seen once. The sequencing input was peripheral blood. All receptors come from a woman aged 60-75 years with COVID-19, enrolled during active disease. Both conserved end residues are part of each CDR3. The order of the fields is V gene, J gene, CDR3 protein.

v_call: TRBV5-8
j_call: TRBJ1-2
cdr3_aa: CASMRPRTGSAYGYTF

v_call: TRBV5-6
j_call: TRBJ1-3
cdr3_aa: CASSLLGQTTGNTIYF

v_call: TRBV7-6
j_call: TRBJ1-2
cdr3_aa: CASSLGLGWGQNYGYTF

v_call: TRBV5-1
j_call: TRBJ1-1
cdr3_aa: CASSLQGELNTEAFF

v_call: TRBV4-2
j_call: TRBJ2-1
cdr3_aa: CASSQDREGSYNEQFF

v_call: TRBV2
j_call: TRBJ2-6
cdr3_aa: CASSLTGTVSGANVLTF

v_call: TRBV27
j_call: TRBJ1-2
cdr3_aa: CANQRDRVPYGYTF

v_call: TRBV15
j_call: TRBJ1-2
cdr3_aa: CATSEKGTKSGYTF

v_call: TRBV2
j_call: TRBJ1-2
cdr3_aa: CASRGDRGMGGYTF

v_call: TRBV7-2
j_call: TRBJ2-1
cdr3_aa: CASSLAPLRSYNEQFF

v_call: TRBV2
j_call: TRBJ1-2
cdr3_aa: CASSPLQGPNYGYTF

v_call: TRBV2
j_call: TRBJ2-1
cdr3_aa: CASSLAGGRYEQFF

v_call: TRBV10-3
j_call: TRBJ2-4
cdr3_aa: CAISAGLDRVIQGNIQYF

v_call: TRBV9
j_call: TRBJ1-4
cdr3_aa: CASSVGQGNEKLFF

v_call: TRBV7-9
j_call: TRBJ2-7
cdr3_aa: CASSSTGYEQYF

v_call: TRBV7-8
j_call: TRBJ2-1
cdr3_aa: CASSLVGLAAYNEQFF

v_call: TRBV7-2
j_call: TRBJ1-1
cdr3_aa: CASSPSREFTEAFF

v_call: TRBV19
j_call: TRBJ1-6
cdr3_aa: CASSAGTGVSPLHF

v_call: TRBV5-5
j_call: TRBJ2-7
cdr3_aa: CASSLGQAISYEQYF

v_call: TRBV5-4
j_call: TRBJ1-4
cdr3_aa: CASSIGQGEVEKLFF

v_call: TRBV11-3
j_call: TRBJ2-3
cdr3_aa: CASSLGSGAMLTDTQYF

v_call: TRBV7-9
j_call: TRBJ2-7
cdr3_aa: CATRAGSYEQYF

v_call: TRBV4-2
j_call: TRBJ2-5
cdr3_aa: CASSHFGLAETQYF

v_call: TRBV6-2/TRBV6-3
j_call: TRBJ1-4
cdr3_aa: CASSYSRHSEKLFF

v_call: TRBV5-8
j_call: TRBJ2-1
cdr3_aa: CASSFYSGGSYNEQFF

v_call: TRBV7-2
j_call: TRBJ2-7
cdr3_aa: CASSFKGGSEQYF

v_call: TRBV4-1
j_call: TRBJ2-3
cdr3_aa: CASSQSPGTGRGADTQYF

v_call: TRBV7-9
j_call: TRBJ2-3
cdr3_aa: CASSLLLGLAGGLGDTQYF

v_call: TRBV11-2
j_call: TRBJ2-1
cdr3_aa: CASSFKRGQNNEQFF

v_call: TRBV20-1
j_call: TRBJ1-2
cdr3_aa: CSAGTGHGYTF

v_call: TRBV6-6
j_call: TRBJ1-2
cdr3_aa: CASSRGESYTF

v_call: TRBV15
j_call: TRBJ2-7
cdr3_aa: CATSRDRGYEQYF

v_call: TRBV10-3
j_call: TRBJ2-1
cdr3_aa: CAIKDAGGIGNEQFF

v_call: TRBV4-2
j_call: TRBJ1-2
cdr3_aa: CASSQDRQNNYGYTF

v_call: TRBV7-8
j_call: TRBJ2-3
cdr3_aa: CASSGESSSTDTQYF

v_call: TRBV7-2
j_call: TRBJ2-5
cdr3_aa: CASSLVFFGGGVRETQYF

v_call: TRBV9
j_call: TRBJ1-2
cdr3_aa: CASSTQDNYGYTF

v_call: TRBV5-5
j_call: TRBJ1-2
cdr3_aa: CASSLLGPLGVDGYTF

v_call: TRBV27
j_call: TRBJ2-7
cdr3_aa: CASSSQGAHEQYF

v_call: TRBV2
j_call: TRBJ2-7
cdr3_aa: CASSSGTSGEQYF

v_call: TRBV7-9
j_call: TRBJ1-5
cdr3_aa: CASSFQGPGRADQHF

v_call: TRBV10-3
j_call: TRBJ2-2
cdr3_aa: CAISGWTGNTGELFF

v_call: TRBV5-1
j_call: TRBJ1-4
cdr3_aa: CASSLEGTLKQGYEKLFF

v_call: TRBV5-5
j_call: TRBJ2-1
cdr3_aa: CASSSDSYNEQFF

v_call: TRBV12-5
j_call: TRBJ2-3
cdr3_aa: CASGSNSGARDTQYF

v_call: TRBV5-1
j_call: TRBJ1-1
cdr3_aa: CASSPGTGWTEAFF

v_call: TRBV7-3
j_call: TRBJ2-2
cdr3_aa: CASSLGLAGVGELFF

v_call: TRBV29-1
j_call: TRBJ2-7
cdr3_aa: CSVAQTGNEQYF

v_call: TRBV20-1
j_call: TRBJ1-5
cdr3_aa: CSASRGSQPQHF

v_call: TRBV10-3
j_call: TRBJ1-5
cdr3_aa: CAISDRANQPQHF

v_call: TRBV20-1
j_call: TRBJ1-4
cdr3_aa: CSAPKDRGIFF

v_call: TRBV29-1
j_call: TRBJ2-3
cdr3_aa: CSVESGPLVDTQYF